A selection of T cell receptor beta chains follows, all from one sample in a study of cytomegalovirus exposure and HLA in healthy donors. Clones were sequenced by immunoSEQ multiplex PCR, and TCRdb holds only the in-frame ones, with some missing. The top ten hold about 1.5% of the sample, which has some 60,000 clones, more than 75% seen once. Sequenced material: PBMCs. Receptors originate from a man aged 18 to 29 in good health and CMV-seronegative. The CDR3 runs from the conserved cysteine through the conserved F or W. D genes are given only for firm matches. Size is omitted from some rows. Given values are once, few, many or a class for expanded clones.

length | size | J | D | V | DNA | CDR3
14 | once | TRBJ2-7 | NA | TRBV7-3 | TGTGCCAGATGGACGCAGGACAGCTCCTACGAGCAGTACTTC | CARWTQDSSYEQYF
18 | few | TRBJ1-6 | NA | TRBV5-1 | TGCGCCAGCAGCTTGGGACGGCAGGGGCTCAAGGATAATTCACCCCTCCACTTT | CASSLGRQGLKDNSPLHF
15 | few | TRBJ2-7 | NA | TRBV4-1 | TGCGCCAGCAGCCAAGATAACGCACGGTTCTACGAGCAGTACTTC | CASSQDNARFYEQYF
14 | NA | TRBJ1-2 | NA | TRBV4-1 | TGCGCCAGCAGCCAAGGAACAGGACCCTATGGCTACACCTTC | CASSQGTGPYGYTF
16 | few | TRBJ1-1 | NA | TRBV4-1 | TGCGCCAGCAGCCAAGATAGGCTGGGGCTGAACACTGAAGCTTTCTTT | CASSQDRLGLNTEAFF
15 | few | TRBJ2-7 | TRBD1 | TRBV5-4 | TGTGCCAGCAGCGCGCCGGGACAGGGGAGGTACGAGCAGTACTTC | CASSAPGQGRYEQYF
15 | NA | TRBJ1-4 | NA | TRBV4-2 | TGTGCCAGCAGCCAAGATGTGCTGGCGGGGGCAAAACTGTTTTTT | CASSQDVLAGAKLFF
18 | NA | TRBJ2-1 | NA | TRBV7-8 | TGTGCCAGCAGCTTAGCCTACTACGAGGAGTCAGACTACAATGAGCAGTTCTTC | CASSLAYYEESDYNEQFF
14 | NA | TRBJ2-5 | NA | TRBV27 | TGTGCCAGCAGTTTTGTCGGGTACCAAGAGACCCAGTACTTC | CASSFVGYQETQYF
13 | once | TRBJ2-5 | NA | TRBV27 | TGTGCCAGCAGCGCTCTAGGACAAGAGACCCAGTACTTC | CASSALGQETQYF
15 | NA | TRBJ2-3 | TRBD1 | TRBV10-2 | TGCGCCAGCACCGAGGGACAGGGGGCGTCAGATACGCAGTATTTT | CASTEGQGASDTQYF
15 | NA | TRBJ2-1 | TRBD2 | TRBV12-5 | TGTGCTAGTGGTAGGGATAGCGGGGGCTACAATGAGCAGTTCTTC | CASGRDSGGYNEQFF
14 | once | TRBJ1-1 | TRBD1 | TRBV11-3 | TGTGCCAGCAGCCAGGGACAGGGTAACACTGAAGCTTTCTTT | CASSQGQGNTEAFF
15 | NA | TRBJ2-2 | NA | TRBV6-1 | TGTGCCAGCAGTGAACTGTCGCTCCCACTAGGGGAGCTGTTTTTT | CASSELSLPLGELFF
14 | NA | TRBJ1-4 | NA | TRBV18 | TGTGCCAGCTCACCAGGAGCCACCAATGAAAAACTGTTTTTT | CASSPGATNEKLFF
16 | NA | TRBJ1-3 | NA | TRBV4-1 | TGCGCCAGCAGACACACCGGGACTTGGGGTGGAAACACCATATATTTT | CASRHTGTWGGNTIYF
16 | NA | TRBJ1-1 | TRBD1 | TRBV5-8 | TGTGCCAGCACAAGACCGGGACAGGGGGCGAACACTGAAGCTTTCTTT | CASTRPGQGANTEAFF
15 | NA | TRBJ2-7 | TRBD1 | TRBV4-1 | TGCGCCAGCAGCCAACTTGGGACAGGGGTAGGGGAGCAGTACTTC | CASSQLGTGVGEQYF
14 | NA | TRBJ2-7 | TRBD1 | TRBV6-5 | TGTGCCAGCGCCGCAGGGGGCAGGACCTACGAGCAGTACTTC | CASAAGGRTYEQYF
11 | NA | TRBJ2-5 | NA | TRBV2 | TGTGCCAGCACTCTACAAGAGACCCAGTACTTC | CASTLQETQYF
14 | NA | TRBJ2-1 | NA | TRBV18 | TGTGCCAGCTCACCCCTGGGGGGGCGCGATGAGCAGTTCTTC | CASSPLGGRDEQFF
14 | NA | TRBJ1-1 | NA | TRBV7-9 | TGTGCCAGCAGATTACGACAGGACGGCACTGAAGCTTTCTTT | CASRLRQDGTEAFF
14 | NA | TRBJ1-1 | TRBD1 | TRBV27 | TGTGCCAGCAGTGAGACAGGGACCCAGGATGAAGCTTTCTTT | CASSETGTQDEAFF
14 | few | TRBJ2-7 | NA | TRBV27 | TGTGCCAGCAGGATAACAGGGCAGCACTACGAGCAGTACTTC | CASRITGQHYEQYF
15 | NA | TRBJ2-3 | TRBD2 | TRBV6-4 | TGTGCCAGCAGTGGCGGGGGGGCTAGCACAGATACGCAGTATTTT | CASSGGGASTDTQYF
15 | NA | TRBJ1-4 | TRBD1 | TRBV30 | TGTGCCTGGGAGGGGACAGGGGTCCCGGCTAAAAAACTGTCTTTT | CAWEGTGVPAKKLSF
17 | NA | TRBJ1-5 | TRBD1 | TRBV30 | TGTGCCTGGAGTGTCGGACAGGGGCCCAGGAGCAATCAGCCCCAGCATTTT | CAWSVGQGPRSNQPQHF
16 | NA | TRBJ2-7 | TRBD1 | TRBV6-5 | TGTGCCAGCAGTTACTCGGACAGGGATCTTCCCTACGAGCAGTACTTC | CASSYSDRDLPYEQYF
11 | NA | TRBJ2-7 | NA | TRBV27 | TGTGCCAGCCACCAGGGGAACGAGCAGTACTTC | CASHQGNEQYF
17 | NA | TRBJ1-1 | TRBD1 | TRBV5-1 | TGCGCCAGCAGCTCCATGACAGGGTTGGGAGCGAACACTGAAGCTTTCTTT | CASSSMTGLGANTEAFF
15 | few | TRBJ1-3 | NA | TRBV6-5 | TGTGCCAGCAGTTACTCAGACAGCTCTGGAAACACCATATATTTT | CASSYSDSSGNTIYF
16 | NA | TRBJ2-2 | TRBD1 | TRBV13 | TGTGCCAGCACCCAGACCGGACAGGGGAACACCGGGGAGCTGTTTTTT | CASTQTGQGNTGELFF
15 | NA | TRBJ1-1 | TRBD1 | TRBV5-1 | TGCGCCAGCAGCACCCTTACAGGGGATGGGACTGAAGCTTTCTTT | CASSTLTGDGTEAFF
13 | NA | TRBJ1-1 | NA | TRBV18 | TGTGCCAGCTCACCGGCTTTGGACACTGAAGCTTTCTTT | CASSPALDTEAFF
13 | NA | TRBJ2-5 | TRBD1 | TRBV29-1 | TGCAGCGTGGTCAGGGGGCTGAGAGAGACCCAGTACTTC | CSVVRGLRETQYF
15 | NA | TRBJ1-2 | NA | TRBV5-6 | TGTGCCAGCAGCCACCGGGACTCGTTTTACTATGGCTACACCTTC | CASSHRDSFYYGYTF
14 | NA | TRBJ1-1 | TRBD1 | TRBV19 | TGTGCCAGTGACAGGGGCCGGGGTAACACTGAAGCTTTCTTT | CASDRGRGNTEAFF
15 | once | TRBJ2-5 | NA | TRBV9 | TGTGCCAGCAGCGTAGAAAGGGGTAGCCAAGAGACCCAGTACTTC | CASSVERGSQETQYF
14 | NA | TRBJ2-2 | NA | TRBV5-1 | TGCGCCAGCAGACACGTGGTAAACACCGGGGAGCTGTTTTTT | CASRHVVNTGELFF
13 | once | TRBJ1-2 | NA | TRBV27 | TGTGCCAGCAGTCCTCGCCCTTTCACAGGCTACACCTTC | CASSPRPFTGYTF
15 | NA | TRBJ2-3 | TRBD1 | TRBV7-8 | TGTGCCAGCAGCCAACAGGGGGCTCGCACAGATACGCAGTATTTT | CASSQQGARTDTQYF
13 | NA | TRBJ1-1 | NA | TRBV5-6 | TGTGCCAGCAGCTTAGGGGTAAACACTGAAGCTTTCTTT | CASSLGVNTEAFF
14 | once | TRBJ1-1 | NA | TRBV19 | TGTGCCAGTAGTATTGATGGGCAGAACACTGAAGCTTTCTTT | CASSIDGQNTEAFF
13 | NA | TRBJ1-2 | NA | TRBV2 | TGTGCCAGCAGTCTAGACGCGTTCGCAGGCTACACCTTC | CASSLDAFAGYTF
15 | NA | TRBJ1-1 | TRBD1 | TRBV7-9 | TGTGCCAGCAGCTCTTTGGGACAGGGGGCAGCTGAAGCTTTCTTT | CASSSLGQGAAEAFF
14 | once | TRBJ1-3 | TRBD1 | TRBV10-3 | TGTGCCATCAGAGGGACAGGGAATGGAAACACCATATATTTT | CAIRGTGNGNTIYF
14 | NA | TRBJ2-7 | NA | TRBV30 | TGTGCCTGGAAGGTAGGCAGGGGTGTCCACGAGCAGTACTTC | CAWKVGRGVHEQYF
13 | NA | TRBJ1-2 | NA | TRBV6-5 | TGTGCCAGCAGGCCTCCGGGACAATATGGCTACACCTTC | CASRPPGQYGYTF
15 | NA | TRBJ1-1 | TRBD1 | TRBV4-1 | TGCGCCAGCAGCCACCAGACAGGGCTGAACACTGAAGCTTTCTTT | CASSHQTGLNTEAFF
13 | NA | TRBJ1-5 | NA | TRBV6-6 | TGTGCCAGCAGTTCCAGGGGTGGACAGCCCCAGCATTTT | CASSSRGGQPQHF
13 | NA | TRBJ1-6 | NA | TRBV30 | TGTGCCGGGGGGGTGCTTCCTGGATCACCCCTCCACTTT | CAGGVLPGSPLHF
10 | NA | TRBJ2-7 | NA | TRBV30 | TGTGCCTGGGGGCCCCCGAGCTTGTACTTC | CAWGPPSLYF
12 | NA | TRBJ2-5 | NA | TRBV9 | TGTGCCAGCAGTCGGGACGGGGGGACCCAGTACTTC | CASSRDGGTQYF